The 18 T cell receptor beta chains below were found in one sample sequenced in a study of CD8+ T cells in alopecia areata. Extraction of RNA preceded its reverse transcription into cDNA, which served as the sequencing template. The protocol was immunoSEQ multiplex PCR, while the TCRdb copy is restricted to in-frame clones and leaves out a portion. The table includes roughly 180,000 clones, roughly 60% detected once. The sample here was CD4+ T cells sorted from blood, taken at week 0. The receptors originated from a human donor with alopecia areata.

The chain couples TRBV30 to TRBJ1-5; possibly TRBD1 for D (6 bases). CDR1 and CDR2 from the germline V gene are GTSNPN and SVGIG (reference sequence). Trimming stripped 4 bases from V and 4 bases from J, with 11 bases between. CDR3 size: 13 residues. As DNA, the CDR3 is TGTGCCTGGACAGGGGACCTTAATCAGCCCCAGCATTTT. Residues: CAWTGDLNQPQHF.

The chain uses TRBV4-3 and TRBJ2-2, with D unclear. The germline V and J ends were trimmed by 1 base and 5 bases, with 2 bases remaining between them. The length of the CDR3 is 12 residues. The V gene's germline CDR1 is LGHNA and CDR2 YSLEER. The CDR3 here is CASSQVTGELFF. The CDR3 nucleotides are TGCGCCAGCAGCCAAGTAACCGGGGAGCTGTTTTTT.

The V call is TRBV29-1, the J call TRBJ2-1, with 9 bases matching TRBD2. The CDR3 contains 15 residues. V was clipped by 2 bases and J by 5 bases; unmatched bases: 7. Germline values: CDR1 SQVTM, CDR2 ANQGSEA. CDR3 sequence reads: CSVEKGGLANNEQFF. As DNA, the CDR3 is TGCAGCGTTGAAAAGGGGGGACTAGCTAACAATGAGCAGTTCTTC.

The genes are TRBV29-1 and TRBJ1-1; tentatively, D is TRBD1 (5 bases). This CDR3 contains 12 residues. Germline assignment: CDR1 SQVTM and CDR2 ANQGSEA. Deletions cut 8 bases from V and 5 bases from J, with 15 bases between. CDR3 coding DNA: TGCAGCCTAAGGCTCCGGGGGACTGAAGCTTTCTTT. Protein product: CSLRLRGTEAFF.

The chain combines TRBV13 with TRBJ1-2, with D perhaps TRBD1 (5 bases). CDR1 and CDR2 (germline): PRHDT, FYEKMQ (reference sequence). V was trimmed by 0 bases and J by 7 bases, leaving 18 bases between them. CDR3 size: 16 residues. In DNA form, the CDR3 reads TGTGCCAGCAGCTTAGGACAGGCCCAGCTCTCTGGTGGCTACACCTTC. Translating it yields CASSLGQAQLSGGYTF. The full variable domain, with the rest looked up from reference TRBV13 and TRBJ1-2, is AAGVIQSPRHLIKEKRETATLKCYPIPRHDTVYWYQQGPGQDPQFLISFYEKMQSDKGSIPDRFSAQQFSDYHSELNMSSLELGDSALYFCASSLGQAQLSGGYTFGSGTRLTVV.

J is TRBJ2-5 and V is TRBV7-6; 8 positions agree with TRBD1. Trimming took 2 bases from V and 5 from J; bases not matched to a gene: 7. The CDR3 length is 15 residues. Germline V gene data show CDR1 as SGHVS and CDR2 as FNYEAQ. The CDR3 protein is CASSLLQGARETQYF. The CDR3 DNA follows: TGTGCCAGCAGCTTATTGCAGGGGGCAAGGGAGACCCAGTACTTC. Full variable domain (remainder filled in from reference TRBV7-6 and TRBJ2-5): GAGVSQSPRYKVTKRGQDVALRCDPISGHVSLYWYRQALGQGPEFLTYFNYEAQQDKSGLPNDRFSAERPEGSISTLTIQRTEQRDSAMYRCASSLLQGARETQYFGPGTRLLVL.

The V and J genes are TRBV30 and TRBJ1-6, with D hard to call. Trimming left V 6 bases short and J 7 bases short, with 13 bases between. The CDR3 runs to 13 residues. Germline V gene lookup returns CDR1 GTSNPN and CDR2 SVGIG (reference sequence). The CDR3 here is CACHDFNNSPLHF. DNA of the CDR3: TGTGCCTGCCATGATTTCAACAATTCACCCCTCCACTTT. Complete variable domain (other parts from reference TRBV30 and TRBJ1-6): SQTIHQWPATLVQPVGSPLSLECTVEGTSNPNLYWYRQAAGRGLQLLFYSVGIGQISSEVPQNLSASRPQDRQFILSSKKLLLSDSGFYLCACHDFNNSPLHFGNGTRLTVT.

This chain uses TRBV4-3 with TRBJ1-2, with D perhaps matching TRBD1 (5 bases). V was cut by 3 bases and J by 0 bases, with 17 bases left in between. This CDR3 has 17 amino acids. CDR1 is LGHNA and CDR2 is YSLEER in the germline V gene. Written as DNA, the CDR3 is TGCGCCAGCAGCCAGGGGAGATTGACAGCCTCTAACTATGGCTACACCTTC. Encoded protein: CASSQGRLTASNYGYTF.

The rearrangement uses TRBV15 and TRBJ1-6; no firm D call. V gave up 0 bases and J gave up 0 bases, with 12 bases separating them. This CDR3 has 18 residues. The germline V gene encodes CDR1 LNHNV and CDR2 YYDKDF (reference sequence). The CDR3 is CATSRDPVFGSYNSPLHF. In DNA, the CDR3 is TGTGCCACCAGCAGAGATCCAGTCTTCGGCTCCTATAATTCACCCCTCCACTTT.

The CDR3, as DNA: TGTGCCATCAGTGGCAGTCACGGCACGAACGAGCAGTACTTC. Its translation is CAISGSHGTNEQYF. The chain carries TRBV10-3 and TRBJ2-7; D is ambiguous. This CDR3 region has 14 residues. V was shortened by 4 bases and J by 5 bases, with 15 bases between the two germline ends. Germline V gene sequence: CDR1 ENHRY, CDR2 SYGVKD.

V is TRBV4-3 and J is TRBJ2-6, with D possibly being TRBD2 (5 bases). V was shortened by 0 bases and J by 3 bases, with 9 bases between the two germline ends. The CDR3 extends over 16 amino acids. Germline V gives CDR1 LGHNA, CDR2 YSLEER. This chain's CDR3 is CASSQDGGLGANVLTF. The DNA for the CDR3 is TGCGCCAGCAGCCAAGACGGCGGGCTTGGGGCCAACGTCCTGACTTTC.

The chain uses TRBV2 and TRBJ2-7; tentatively, D is TRBD2 (6 bases). V lost 6 bases to trimming and J lost 4 bases, with 10 bases between them. This CDR3 is 12 amino acids long. The germline CDR1 and CDR2 sequences are SNHLY and FYNNEI. The DNA for the CDR3 is TGTGCCAGCAGGGAACTAGCTTACGAGCAGTACTTC. It specifies CASRELAYEQYF.

The CDR3 bases are TGTGCCAGTAGTATTCTTCTTCCTAGCGGGGGGAGGCAGTTCTTC. It yields the protein CASSILLPSGGRQFF. The V call is TRBV19, the J call TRBJ2-1; 11 positions agree with TRBD2. Germline V gene sequence: CDR1 LNHDA, CDR2 SQIVND (reference sequence). The CDR3 contains 15 residues. The ends lost 3 bases at V and 12 bases at J; junction bases unmatched: 10.

CDR3 amino acids: CASSVTTGELFF. The DNA for the CDR3 is TGTGCCAGCAGCGTTACAACCGGGGAGCTGTTTTTT. The chain joins TRBV9 to TRBJ2-2; unclear D gene. CDR1 and CDR2 from the germline V gene are SGDLS and YYNGEE. Trimming stripped 2 bases from V and 5 bases from J, with 4 bases between. This CDR3 contains 12 residues.

The chain is built from TRBV5-1 and TRBJ2-1, with a possible D match to TRBD2 (6 bases). The CDR3 has 16 amino acids. In germline, CDR1 is SGHRS, CDR2 YFSETQ. The V end was cut by 0 bases, the J end by 3 bases, with 13 bases between. The CDR3 region has the DNA TGCGCCAGCAGCTTGGACCCGGGGGTCAGCTACAATGAGCAGTTCTTC. Amino acid sequence: CASSLDPGVSYNEQFF.

The chain recombines TRBV29-1 with TRBJ2-7; 9 nucleotides agree with TRBD1. The germline CDR1 and CDR2 sequences are SQVTM and ANQGSEA. This CDR3 is built from 13 residues. J gave up 2 bases and V 6 bases, and 5 bases lay outside the gene matches. CDR3 sequence: CSVYRGLTYEQYF. The DNA for the CDR3 is TGCAGCGTGTACAGGGGGCTAACCTACGAGCAGTACTTC.

The chain joins TRBV29-1 to TRBJ2-5; the D gene is possibly TRBD1 (5 bases). Trimming shortened V by 3 bases and J by 5 bases, and 10 bases separated the two germline ends. This CDR3 has 12 amino acids. Germline CDR1 is SQVTM and CDR2 is ANQGSEA. As DNA, the CDR3 is TGCAGCGTTGAGCAGGGTGCGGAGACCCAGTACTTC. Translating gives CSVEQGAETQYF.

The count of this clone is one. The genes are TRBV2 and TRBJ1-2; 8 bases line up with TRBD1. J lost 4 bases, V lost 4 bases, and 5 bases had no gene match. The CDR3 runs 14 residues. Germline CDR1 and CDR2: SNHLY and FYNNEI. The CDR3 protein is CASSVGQGGYGYTF. The CDR3 coding sequence is TGTGCCAGCAGTGTCGGACAGGGAGGCTATGGCTACACCTTC.